This entry is about one TCR beta chain. This record comes from a study of blood T cell repertoires in COVID-19. Study overall: Some COVID-19 samples were acute and others convalescent; all came from the United States, Italy and Spain. From T cells, B-cell-depleted T cells, or PBMCs came the material, which was cDNA or gDNA.

Here immunoSEQ multiplex PCR was the method, and the copy in TCRdb shows in-frame clones only, minus some. This sample has hundreds of thousands of clones, with around 90% found just once. V gave up 3 bases and J gave up 5 bases; unmatched junction bases: 9. The germline V gene encodes CDR1 LGHNA and CDR2 YNFKEQ. The CDR3 is 16 amino acids. This TCR was recovered from a man in his 60s who had recovered from COVID-19. The chain has TRBV4-2 and TRBJ2-5, with 10 bases lining up with TRBD1. The sample was peripheral blood. Here the CDR3 DNA reads TGTGCCAGCAGCCAGGGAGGGACAGGGGCGAGGGAGACCCAGTACTTC. Translated, it gives CASSQGGTGARETQYF.